Following are 5 T cell receptor beta chains from one sample sequenced in a study of OX40 agonist ivuxolimab in advanced cancers. Data came from immunoSEQ multiplex PCR; TCRdb stores just in-frame clones and leaves some out. The table lists 20,000 to 25,000 clones, just over 90% of them singletons. The source was CD4+ or CD8+ T cells sorted from blood, collected in a trial of the OX40 agonist ivuxolimab. The source of these receptors is an adult with an advanced solid tumor such as melanoma, head and neck, liver or kidney cancer.

CDR3 in amino acids: CASSQSQGQGQETQYF. In DNA form, the CDR3 reads TGTGCCAGCAGCCAAAGCCAAGGACAGGGACAAGAGACCCAGTACTTC. The chain couples TRBV7-9 to TRBJ2-5, with 8 positions matching TRBD1. Per germline, CDR1 SEHNR and CDR2 FQNEAQ (reference sequence). The junction had 10 bases not matched to a gene; V was cut back by 5 bases and J by 2 bases. The CDR3 covers 16 residues. Drawing the rest from reference TRBV7-9 and TRBJ2-5, the complete variable domain is DTGVSQNPRHKITKRGQNVTFRCDPISEHNRLYWYRQTLGQGPEFLTYFQNEAQLEKSRLLSDRFSAERPKGSFSTLEIQRTEQGDSAMYLCASSQSQGQGQETQYFGPGTRLLVL.

The chain employs TRBV19 and TRBJ1-2; D not certain. CDR3 length: 13 residues. CDR1 is LNHDA, CDR2 SQIVND, per germline (reference sequence). Trimming stripped 2 bases from V and 2 bases from J, with 6 bases between. CDR3 in DNA: TGTGCCAGTAGTATAAACGGGAACTATGGCTACACCTTC. As protein: CASSINGNYGYTF.

The chain joins TRBV10-2 to TRBJ1-2; no reliable D call. CDR1 and CDR2 (germline): WSHSY, SAAADI. V was clipped by 9 bases and J by 0 bases, with 11 bases between them. This CDR3 contains 13 residues. CDR3 region: CASFGIANYGYTF. DNA of the CDR3: TGCGCCAGTTTCGGGATAGCTAACTATGGCTACACCTTC.

V usage is TRBV10-3 and J usage is TRBJ1-5; the match to TRBD1 covers 7 bases. There are 15 residues in the CDR3. Trimming removed 2 bases from V and 2 bases from J; junction bases left unmatched: 3. Germline values: CDR1 ENHRY, CDR2 SYGVKD. The CDR3 protein is CAISEDRDRNQPQHF. The CDR3 region has the DNA TGTGCCATCAGTGAGGACAGGGATCGCAATCAGCCCCAGCATTTT.

V is TRBV2 and J is TRBJ2-7; possibly TRBD1 for D (5 bases). Trimming removed 1 base from V and 3 bases from J, with 13 bases in between. This CDR3 spans 15 amino acids. The germline V gene has CDR1 SNHLY and CDR2 FYNNEI. This chain's CDR3 is CASSEDGRVHYEQYF. For the CDR3, the DNA is TGTGCCAGCAGTGAAGACGGCAGGGTGCACTACGAGCAGTACTTC.